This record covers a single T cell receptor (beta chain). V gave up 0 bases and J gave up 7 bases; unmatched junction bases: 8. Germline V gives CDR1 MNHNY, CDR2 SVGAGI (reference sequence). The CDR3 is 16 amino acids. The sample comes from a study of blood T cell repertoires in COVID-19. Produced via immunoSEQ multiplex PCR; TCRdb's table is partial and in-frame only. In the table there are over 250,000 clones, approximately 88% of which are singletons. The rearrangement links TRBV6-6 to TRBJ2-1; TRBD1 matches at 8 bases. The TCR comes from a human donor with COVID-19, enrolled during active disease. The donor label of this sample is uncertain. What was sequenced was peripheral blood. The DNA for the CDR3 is TGTGCCAGCAGTTACTCTGGCAGGGGGCATGGGAATGAGCAGTTCTTC. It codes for CASSYSGRGHGNEQFF.